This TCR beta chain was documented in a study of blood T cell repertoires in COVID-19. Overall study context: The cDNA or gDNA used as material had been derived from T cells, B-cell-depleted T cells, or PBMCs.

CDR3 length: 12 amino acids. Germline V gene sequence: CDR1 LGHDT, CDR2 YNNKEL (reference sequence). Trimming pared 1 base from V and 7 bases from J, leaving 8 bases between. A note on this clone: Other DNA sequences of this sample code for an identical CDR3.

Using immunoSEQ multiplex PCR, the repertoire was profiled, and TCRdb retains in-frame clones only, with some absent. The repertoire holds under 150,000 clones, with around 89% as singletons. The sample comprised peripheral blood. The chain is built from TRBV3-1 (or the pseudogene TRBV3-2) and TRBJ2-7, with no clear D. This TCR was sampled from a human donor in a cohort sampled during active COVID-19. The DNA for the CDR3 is TGTGCCAGCAGCCAAGGGAGTGGTGAGCAGTACTTC. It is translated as CASSQGSGEQYF.